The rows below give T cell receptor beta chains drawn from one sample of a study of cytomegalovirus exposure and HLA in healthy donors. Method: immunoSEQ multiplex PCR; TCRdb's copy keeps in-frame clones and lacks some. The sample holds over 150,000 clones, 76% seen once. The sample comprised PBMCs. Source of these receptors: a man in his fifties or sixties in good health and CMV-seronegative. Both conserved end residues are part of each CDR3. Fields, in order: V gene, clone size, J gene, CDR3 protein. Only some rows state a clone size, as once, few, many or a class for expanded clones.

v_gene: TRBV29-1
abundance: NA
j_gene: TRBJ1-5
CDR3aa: CSVGGQDQPQHF

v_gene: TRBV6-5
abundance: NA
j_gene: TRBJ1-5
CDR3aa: CAAQRFRSPSQPRHF

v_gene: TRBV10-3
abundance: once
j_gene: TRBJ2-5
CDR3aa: CAISDDTGFRAAQYF

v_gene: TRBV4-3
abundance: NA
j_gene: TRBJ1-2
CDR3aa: CASSQAGGQEEWSYGYTF

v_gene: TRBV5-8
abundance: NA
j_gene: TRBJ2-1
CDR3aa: CASSLLGGVYNEQFF

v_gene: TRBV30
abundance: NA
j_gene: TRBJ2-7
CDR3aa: CAWSVAHEQYF

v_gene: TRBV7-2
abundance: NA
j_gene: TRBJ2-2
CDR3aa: CASSFRQGRGTGELFF

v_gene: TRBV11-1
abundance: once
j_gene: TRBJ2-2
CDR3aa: CASSPLGGRGTGELFF

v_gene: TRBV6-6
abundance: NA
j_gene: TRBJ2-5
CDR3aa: CASSYRTGPGGETQYF

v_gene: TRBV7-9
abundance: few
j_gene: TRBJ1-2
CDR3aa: CASSSRTANYGYTF

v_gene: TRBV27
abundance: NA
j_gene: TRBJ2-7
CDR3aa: CASSFSGSYEQYF

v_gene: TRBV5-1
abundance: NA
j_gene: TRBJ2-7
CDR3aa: CASSTREGPYEQYF

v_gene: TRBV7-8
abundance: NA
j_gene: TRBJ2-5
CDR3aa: CASSLETGRRETQYF

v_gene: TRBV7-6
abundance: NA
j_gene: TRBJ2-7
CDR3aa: CASSLVRGEQYF